The rows below give T cell receptor beta chains drawn from one sample of a study of OX40 agonist ivuxolimab in advanced cancers. Profiling relied on immunoSEQ multiplex PCR, and the TCRdb table lists in-frame clones only, not all of them. The data contain under 85,000 clones, approximately 86% of them singletons. Sequences were derived from CD4+ or CD8+ T cells sorted from blood, sampled in a trial of the OX40 agonist ivuxolimab. These receptors came from an adult with an advanced solid tumor such as melanoma, head and neck, liver or kidney cancer. The conserved cysteine and the conserved F or W are not part of the CDR3 here.

V	J	CDR3
TRBV5-5	TRBJ1-5	ASSLSYRQNQPQH
TRBV10-3	TRBJ1-5	APVLWGAPQH
TRBV13	TRBJ2-7	ASSPGGWDSSLGEQY
TRBV28	TRBJ1-2	ASGTGAFYGYT
TRBV5-1	TRBJ2-7	ASSLTGTQTYEQY
TRBV4-3	TRBJ1-4	ASSQDDRMVEKLF
TRBV6-5	TRBJ2-2	ASSRLAGPGELF
TRBV19	TRBJ1-1	ASSIRAVNTEAF
TRBV5-1	TRBJ1-5	ASSLDPQGEHSNQPQH
TRBV28	TRBJ1-5	ASRPPSRGNQPQH
TRBV9	TRBJ1-4	ASSVGPGPDEKLF
TRBV2	TRBJ1-6	ASSDRPGGNSPLH
TRBV14	TRBJ1-6	ASSPKRDRVSPLH
TRBV18	TRBJ1-1	ASSQKEGNTEAF
TRBV7-2	TRBJ1-2	ASSLGAVNYGYT
TRBV7-3	TRBJ2-3	ASSLKAGYLDTQY
TRBV30	TRBJ1-3	AWSGGGSGNTIY
TRBV19	TRBJ2-1	ASSIVQGINEQF
TRBV11-2	TRBJ2-3	ASSFSQIGGDTQY
TRBV7-3	TRBJ2-2	ASSLSRNTGELF
TRBV10-3	TRBJ2-2	AISESRGTGELF
TRBV7-6	TRBJ1-3	ASSTRPGNTIY
TRBV20-1	TRBJ1-2	SATAEGYT
TRBV12-5	TRBJ2-4	ASGPGVGAEKNIQY
TRBV29-1	TRBJ1-1	SVAPELSAEAF
TRBV5-1	TRBJ2-3	ASSYEADTQY
TRBV9	TRBJ2-7	ASSVGPDTITYEQY
TRBV2	TRBJ1-5	ASSADTNSNQPQH
TRBV29-1	TRBJ1-6	SVALGPRHSPLH
TRBV19	TRBJ1-1	ASTLHRGMNTEAF
TRBV6-6	TRBJ2-2	ASSFSTGAMTGELF
TRBV2	TRBJ2-3	ASSVSGGADTQY
TRBV9	TRBJ1-1	ASSATGRRTEAF
TRBV11-2	TRBJ1-5	ASSPGQGDYSNQPQH
TRBV11-2	TRBJ2-5	ASSLEGTRGETQY
TRBV7-3	TRBJ2-6	ASSPSPGQANSGANVLT
TRBV4-2	TRBJ2-7	ASSPATGTGAYEQY
TRBV18	TRBJ2-1	ASSPPSRAGRGEQF
TRBV5-1	TRBJ1-2	ASSSGTDYGYT
TRBV4-1	TRBJ1-5	ASSQDTYQPQH
TRBV7-2	TRBJ2-2	ASTPRASNTGELF
TRBV30	TRBJ1-4	AWSWGEKLF
TRBV5-6	TRBJ1-4	ASSFRKGRKDEKLF
TRBV5-1	TRBJ2-1	ASSIAGLAVTDEQF
TRBV7-2	TRBJ2-7	ASSLAPGQNYEQY
TRBV7-3	TRBJ2-3	ASSLGLLFSTDTQY
TRBV5-1	TRBJ2-3	ASSYQAGDHTDTQY
TRBV9	TRBJ1-6	ASSDRGGGRNSPLH
TRBV19	TRBJ2-1	ASSIETSGAYNEQF
TRBV5-1	TRBJ2-3	ASSFTGDTQY
TRBV7-9	TRBJ2-7	ASSPGQGFPYEQY
TRBV6-5	TRBJ1-1	ASSPQGTRNTEAF
TRBV11-2	TRBJ1-5	ASSPRTGDQPQH